The T cell receptor beta chain described here comes from a study of T cell responses to AZD1222 COVID-19 vaccine. Germline assignment: CDR1 MNHNS and CDR2 SASEGT. Trimming took 2 bases from V and 6 from J, leaving 11 bases between them. CDR3 length: 15 residues. Study results and caveats: Two doses of AZD1222 preceded a rise in Spike-specific TCR breadth and depth.

Worth noting for this clone: Its antigen is undetermined.

Data came from immunoSEQ multiplex PCR; TCRdb stores just in-frame clones and leaves some out. Counted here are approximately 180,000 clones, 85% to 95% occurring once; the ten biggest clones make up around 0.96%. The TCR was taken from an adult who received the MenACWY meningococcal vaccine as a control. This rearrangement joins TRBV6-1 to TRBJ1-6; D gene unclear. The sequencing used peripheral blood, collected 28 days after the second dose of the MenACWY control vaccine. This chain's CDR3 is CASSEIATSNSPLHF. The CDR3 DNA reads TGTGCCAGCAGTGAAATCGCAACCTCTAATTCACCCCTCCACTTT.